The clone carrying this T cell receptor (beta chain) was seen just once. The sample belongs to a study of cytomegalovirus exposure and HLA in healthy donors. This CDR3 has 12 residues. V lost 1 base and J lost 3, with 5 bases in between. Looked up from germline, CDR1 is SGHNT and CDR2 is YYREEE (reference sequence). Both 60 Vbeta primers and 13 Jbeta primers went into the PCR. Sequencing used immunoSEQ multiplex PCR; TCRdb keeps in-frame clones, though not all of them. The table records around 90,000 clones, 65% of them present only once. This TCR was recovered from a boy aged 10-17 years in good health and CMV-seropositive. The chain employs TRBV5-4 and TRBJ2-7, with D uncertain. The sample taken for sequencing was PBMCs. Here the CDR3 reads CASSLPGYEQYF. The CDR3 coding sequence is TGTGCCAGCAGCTTGCCCGGCTACGAGCAGTACTTC. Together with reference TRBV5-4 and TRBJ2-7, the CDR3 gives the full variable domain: ETGVTQSPTHLIKTRGQQVTLRCSSQSGHNTVSWYQQALGQGPQFIFQYYREEENGRGNFPPRFSGLQFPNYSSELNVNALELDDSALYLCASSLPGYEQYFGPGTRLTVT.